A selection of T cell receptor beta chains follows, all from one sample in a study of blood T cell repertoires in COVID-19. Profiling relied on immunoSEQ multiplex PCR, and the TCRdb table lists in-frame clones only, not all of them. The sample yields fewer than 70,000 clones, 80% to 95% seen once. Sequenced sample: peripheral blood. The source is a woman aged 80 or over with active COVID-19. CDR3s include the opening cysteine and the closing phenylalanine or tryptophan. D genes are given only for firm matches. Where a row states a size, it is once, few, many or the class of an expanded clone; other rows omit it.

DNA: TGTGCCAGCAGCTTAGCGGTAGGGGAATACAATGAGCAGTTCTTC; CDR3: CASSLAVGEYNEQFF; size: NA; J: TRBJ2-1; D: NA; V: TRBV7-2
DNA: TGTGCCAGCTCCCAGTTTGGACAGGTCGAGGACTCACCCCTCCACTTT; CDR3: CASSQFGQVEDSPLHF; size: once; J: TRBJ1-6; D: TRBD1; V: TRBV18
DNA: TGTGCCAGCAGCTTAGGAGCGGGAGGAACCTACAATGAGCAGTTCTTC; CDR3: CASSLGAGGTYNEQFF; size: NA; J: TRBJ2-1; D: TRBD2; V: TRBV7-9
DNA: TGTGCCAGCAGCCCCCAAGGACAGGGGGGGTTCAATGAGCAGTTCTTC; CDR3: CASSPQGQGGFNEQFF; size: NA; J: TRBJ2-1; D: NA; V: TRBV21-1
DNA: TGTGCCAGCAGCGGGGGACAGGGAGCTAATTCACCCCTCCACTTT; CDR3: CASSGGQGANSPLHF; size: NA; J: TRBJ1-6; D: TRBD1; V: TRBV9
DNA: TGCGCCAGCAGCCCGGGGGATAGGGGGCTGAATGAGCAGTTCTTC; CDR3: CASSPGDRGLNEQFF; size: NA; J: TRBJ2-1; D: NA; V: TRBV5-1
DNA: TGTGCCACCAGTGACCCCGGGACAGTCGAGGCTTTCTTT; CDR3: CATSDPGTVEAFF; size: NA; J: TRBJ1-1; D: TRBD1; V: TRBV24-1
DNA: TGTGCCAGTAGTCGATCGCAGGATTTGTACAATGAGCAGTTCTTC; CDR3: CASSRSQDLYNEQFF; size: once; J: TRBJ2-1; D: NA; V: TRBV19
DNA: TGTGCCAGCAGCCCCGACAGGGCGGTGATAAACAATGAGCAGTTCTTC; CDR3: CASSPDRAVINNEQFF; size: NA; J: TRBJ2-1; D: TRBD1; V: TRBV5-4
DNA: TGTGCCAGCAGCTTATCGACAGGGGGTTCTAATGAAAAACTGTTTTTT; CDR3: CASSLSTGGSNEKLFF; size: NA; J: TRBJ1-4; D: TRBD1; V: TRBV11-2
DNA: TGTGCCAGCAACGTCGCGGGAAGCTCCTATAATTCACCCCTCCACTTT; CDR3: CASNVAGSSYNSPLHF; size: NA; J: TRBJ1-6; D: NA; V: TRBV21-1
DNA: TGTGCCACCAGCAGAGTACTAGCAGATACGCAGTATTTT; CDR3: CATSRVLADTQYF; size: NA; J: TRBJ2-3; D: NA; V: TRBV15
DNA: TGTGCCAGCGGGCAGGGACAGAGAAGAACAGATACGCAGTATTTT; CDR3: CASGQGQRRTDTQYF; size: NA; J: TRBJ2-3; D: TRBD1; V: TRBV5-4
DNA: TGTGCCAGCAGTTTAAGCCACCAGGCTAATAATTCACCCCTCCACTTT; CDR3: CASSLSHQANNSPLHF; size: few; J: TRBJ1-6; D: NA; V: TRBV28
DNA: TGTGCCAGCAGCCTGGACAGCTACAATCAGCCCCAGCATTTT; CDR3: CASSLDSYNQPQHF; size: NA; J: TRBJ1-5; D: NA; V: TRBV7-2
DNA: TGTGCCAGCAGTTTACCCGGGACAGAGTATGGCTACACCTTC; CDR3: CASSLPGTEYGYTF; size: NA; J: TRBJ1-2; D: TRBD1; V: TRBV25-1
DNA: TGTGCCAGCAGCTTGGAGGCAACAGGGTCGGCTGAAGCTTTCTTT; CDR3: CASSLEATGSAEAFF; size: once; J: TRBJ1-1; D: NA; V: TRBV5-4
DNA: TGTGCCAGCAGTTACTCGACTCCCGCTACTGAAGCTTTCTTT; CDR3: CASSYSTPATEAFF; size: NA; J: TRBJ1-1; D: NA; V: TRBV6-2/TRBV6-3
DNA: TGTGCCAGCAGCGCGAGGGGGCAGGGGACAGATACGCAGTATTTT; CDR3: CASSARGQGTDTQYF; size: NA; J: TRBJ2-3; D: TRBD1; V: TRBV9
DNA: TGTGCCAGCAGCGTAGAACTAGCGGGGGAAGAGACCCAGTACTTC; CDR3: CASSVELAGEETQYF; size: NA; J: TRBJ2-5; D: TRBD2; V: TRBV9
DNA: TGTGCCAGCAGCGTCGGAGCGGGGGGGATTCCGGACTTC; CDR3: CASSVGAGGIPDF; size: NA; J: TRBJ2-5; D: TRBD2; V: TRBV7-7
DNA: TGTGCCAGCAGCCCCCGGCGGCGGGGGGCCGGGGAGCTGTTTTTT; CDR3: CASSPRRRGAGELFF; size: NA; J: TRBJ2-2; D: TRBD2; V: TRBV11-2